The rows below give T cell receptor beta chains drawn from one sample of a study of T cells in Graves' hyperthyroidism and ophthalmopathy. TCRdb independently ran MiXCR on the multiplex PCR reads; one entry per CDR3 protein. The table lists around 700,000 distinct CDR3 sequences, around 20% of them singletons. The specimen was blood. The receptors were gathered from a woman aged 50 to 60 with Graves' hyperthyroidism that later progressed to Graves' ophthalmopathy. Both conserved end residues are part of each CDR3. Each record gives: clone size, J gene, V gene, CDR3 length, D gene, CDR3 DNA, CDR3 protein. A D gene is named only where the DNA matches it firmly. Clone size is stated in some rows and not others, as once, few, many or a class when expanded.

>few|TRBJ2-3|TRBV7-8|16|TRBD2
TGTGCCAGCAGCCCCCTTAGCGGGGGGGCTTTGGATACGCAGTATTTT
CASSPLSGGALDTQYF
>-|TRBJ2-1|TRBV19|14|-
TGTGCCAGTAGTAGCCGGGACATCTACAATGAGCAGTTCTTC
CASSSRDIYNEQFF
>few|TRBJ1-5|TRBV20-1|17|-
TGCAGTGCCGAGCGAGACAGGACGGTTGACGGCAATCAGCCCCAGCATTTT
CSAERDRTVDGNQPQHF
>many|TRBJ1-4|TRBV18|15|-
TGTGCCAGCTCACCCACGGCCCCGGGAGGGGAAAAACTGTTTTTT
CASSPTAPGGEKLFF
>few|TRBJ2-1|TRBV5-8|16|TRBD2
TGTGCCAGCAGCTTGGCGGTAGCGGGGGCAGACAATGAGCAGTTCTTC
CASSLAVAGADNEQFF
>-|TRBJ2-7|TRBV5-1|15|TRBD2
TGCGCCAGCAGCCTGACCGGGACTAGCGGCAACGAGCAGTACTTC
CASSLTGTSGNEQYF
>few|TRBJ2-1|TRBV15|16|-
TGTGCCACTGGGGCTCGGACCCGGGGTCCGTACAATGAGCAGTTCTTC
CATGARTRGPYNEQFF
>many|TRBJ2-2|TRBV5-1|14|-
TGCGCCAGCAGCTCTAGGCGGAACACCGGGGAGCTGTTTTTT
CASSSRRNTGELFF
>-|TRBJ1-1|TRBV7-9|14|-
TGTGCCAGCAGCTCCACCGGGGGGGCCACTGAAGCTTTCTTT
CASSSTGGATEAFF
>-|TRBJ1-2|TRBV7-9|14|-
TGTGCCAGCAGCTTAGCGGTCCCGGGCAATGGCTACACCTTC
CASSLAVPGNGYTF
>-|TRBJ2-7|TRBV7-6|13|-
TGTGGCAGCAGCTTAGGGGGCTCCTACGAGCAGTACTTC
CGSSLGGSYEQYF
>-|TRBJ2-6|TRBV7-7|15|-
TGTGCTAGCAGCTCGGCGCCAGGGCCCGCCAACGTCCTGACTTTC
CASSSAPGPANVLTF
>many|TRBJ1-1|TRBV11-2|14|TRBD1
TGTGCCAGCAGCTCCGGACAGGGGAACACTGAAGCTTTCTTT
CASSSGQGNTEAFF
>many|TRBJ1-1|TRBV29-1|13|-
TGCAGCGCTCCGGGACAAACGAACACTGAAGCTTTCTTT
CSAPGQTNTEAFF
>many|TRBJ1-5|TRBV3-1|15|-
TGTGCCAGCAGCCAAGACCCAGGGAGCCATCAGCCCCAGCATTTT
CASSQDPGSHQPQHF
>-|TRBJ1-1|TRBV27|14|-
TGTGCCAGCAGTTTATGGGGGATGAGAACTGAAGCTTTCTTT
CASSLWGMRTEAFF
>-|TRBJ1-1|TRBV12-3/TRBV12-4|11|-
TGTGCCAGCAGTACGTATTCTATAGCTTTCTTT
CASSTYSIAFF
>-|TRBJ1-4|TRBV15|15|TRBD1
TGTGCCACCAGCAGAGGGGACAGGGGGGATGAAAAACTGTTTTTT
CATSRGDRGDEKLFF
>many|TRBJ1-4|TRBV5-8|14|-
TGTGCCAGCAGCTTGAGGTCTTCCGGGGAAAAACTGTTTTTT
CASSLRSSGEKLFF
>many|TRBJ1-6|TRBV7-9|14|TRBD1
TGTGCCAGCAGCCAGGGACAGGCGGTTGAGGCCCTCCACTTT
CASSQGQAVEALHF
>-|TRBJ2-5|TRBV2|14|-
TGTGCCAGCAAGAGGGGCAGATCCCAAGAGACCCAGTACTTC
CASKRGRSQETQYF
>-|TRBJ2-3|TRBV6-2/TRBV6-3|16|-
TGTGCCAGCAGCCAAGGACGGCCGGCGGGTTCAAATACGCAGTATTTT
CASSQGRPAGSNTQYF
>many|TRBJ2-1|TRBV12-3/TRBV12-4|16|TRBD1
TGTGCCAGCAGTCCCAGGGGGTCGGGCTCCTACAATGAGCAGTTCTTC
CASSPRGSGSYNEQFF
>many|TRBJ1-1|TRBV2|14|TRBD1
TGTGCCAGCACCGGGACAGGGGTTCACACTGAAGCTTTCTTT
CASTGTGVHTEAFF
>-|TRBJ1-6|TRBV6-1|15|TRBD1
TGTGCCAGCAGTGTTAACAGGGGGCGGGATTCACCCCTCCACTTT
CASSVNRGRDSPLHF
>many|TRBJ1-5|TRBV20-1|12|-
TGCAGTGCCGGGGGGGCGAATCAGCCCCAGCATTTT
CSAGGANQPQHF
>few|TRBJ2-5|TRBV4-1|15|-
TGCGCCAGCAGCCAAGGGGACCGGGCCGGAGAGACCCAGTACTTC
CASSQGDRAGETQYF
>many|TRBJ2-3|TRBV27|18|TRBD2
TGTGCCAGCAGTTTTGACCCAGCGGGGGGTTCCAGCACAGATACGCAGTATTTT
CASSFDPAGGSSTDTQYF
>few|TRBJ1-1|TRBV19|13|-
TGTGCCAGCGGACCGGGGAGGAACACTGAAGCTTTCTTT
CASGPGRNTEAFF
>few|TRBJ2-1|TRBV7-3|15|TRBD1
TGTGCCAGCAGCTTCAGCAACTTAGGGGACAGCCAGCAGTTCTTC
CASSFSNLGDSQQFF
>many|TRBJ1-2|TRBV6-1|15|TRBD1
TGTGCCAGCAGTGAAGCAGGGAGGACAGGGCATGGCTACACCTTC
CASSEAGRTGHGYTF
>many|TRBJ2-5|TRBV3-1|14|TRBD1
TGTGCCAGCAGCCAAGGGACAGGGGACGGGACCCAGTACTTC
CASSQGTGDGTQYF
>few|TRBJ2-2|TRBV5-4|16|TRBD1
TGTGCCAGCAGCCCGTGGACAGGGACGAACACCGGGGAGCTGTTTTTT
CASSPWTGTNTGELFF
>-|TRBJ2-5|TRBV7-9|16|TRBD1
TGTGCCAGCAGCCCCCCTACCGGGACAGGGGACGAGACCCAGTACTTC
CASSPPTGTGDETQYF
>few|TRBJ2-1|TRBV12-3/TRBV12-4|16|TRBD2
TGTGCCAGCAGTACGCACCTTAGCGGGGGCCCGGGGGAGCAGTTCTTC
CASSTHLSGGPGEQFF
>many|TRBJ1-1|TRBV5-1|15|TRBD1
TGCGCCAGCAGCCCCGGGACAGACATGAACACTGAAGCTTTCTTT
CASSPGTDMNTEAFF
>many|TRBJ2-3|TRBV7-3|15|-
TGTGCCAGCAGCCCGGGACTCACAAAAGGAAATACGCAGTATTTT
CASSPGLTKGNTQYF
>-|TRBJ2-1|TRBV19|16|TRBD2
TGTGCCAGTACTATCCCGACTAGCGGGGGACCCAATGAGCAGTTCTTC
CASTIPTSGGPNEQFF
>few|TRBJ1-4|TRBV10-3|13|-
TGTGCCATCGGAGGACAGATTAATGAAAAACTGTTTTTT
CAIGGQINEKLFF
>few|TRBJ2-7|TRBV24-1|12|-
TGTGCCACCAGAGACAGGAAGGGCGAGCAGTACTTC
CATRDRKGEQYF
>many|TRBJ1-5|TRBV6-1|15|TRBD1
TGTGCCAGCAGGAAGACCGGGACAGGGGATCAGCCCCAGCATTTT
CASRKTGTGDQPQHF
>many|TRBJ1-1|TRBV12-3/TRBV12-4|11|-
TGTGCCAGCTCGAGGATGGCTGGGGCTTTCTTT
CASSRMAGAFF
>-|TRBJ1-5|TRBV2|12|-
TGTGCCAGCAGGCCAGCCGGTCAGCCCCAGCATTTT
CASRPAGQPQHF
>many|TRBJ1-2|TRBV20-1|14|TRBD1
TGCAGTGCTAGTCCCGGACAGGGAGACTATGGCTACACCTTC
CSASPGQGDYGYTF
>-|TRBJ2-1|TRBV7-9|8|-
TGTGCCAGCAGCTTAGAGTTCTTC
CASSLEFF
>many|TRBJ2-5|TRBV20-1|16|TRBD1
TGCAGTGCTCTCGGGCCACAGGGGCTCCCTCAAGAGACCCAGTACTTC
CSALGPQGLPQETQYF
>few|TRBJ2-1|TRBV10-2|14|-
TGCGCCAGCAGTGGCCGGGACCAACCTAATGAGCAGTTCTTC
CASSGRDQPNEQFF
>-|TRBJ1-2|TRBV7-2|15|-
TGTGCCAGCAACTTAGCTTCAGGGGCGAGCTATGGCTACACCTTC
CASNLASGASYGYTF
>-|TRBJ2-5|TRBV7-9|16|TRBD2
TGTGCCAGCAGCTTACTCCGCGGGGGGGCCCTAGAGACCCAGTACTTC
CASSLLRGGALETQYF
>few|TRBJ1-5|TRBV10-3|14|-
TGTGCCATCAGTGCCAACAGGGTAGATCAGCCCCAGCATTTT
CAISANRVDQPQHF
>-|TRBJ2-3|TRBV9|19|-
TGTGCCAGCAGCGGTAAATCTAAAGGGACAACATCTAGCACAGATACGCAGTATTTT
CASSGKSKGTTSSTDTQYF
>many|TRBJ2-5|TRBV11-2|15|TRBD1
TGTGCCAGCAGCTTAGAACGGACAGGCCAAGAGACCCAGTACTTC
CASSLERTGQETQYF
>few|TRBJ2-2|TRBV29-1|13|-
TGCAGCGTCCGGAGGACGTACACCGGGGAGCTGTTTTTT
CSVRRTYTGELFF
>-|TRBJ1-2|TRBV5-5|15|-
TGTGCCAGCAGCTTGGAGGCAGGGGTTTCGTATGGCTACACCTTC
CASSLEAGVSYGYTF
>many|TRBJ1-2|TRBV2|14|TRBD1
TGTGCCAGCATGGATACACAGGGGTACGGTGGCTACACCTTC
CASMDTQGYGGYTF
>few|TRBJ2-7|TRBV4-1|15|-
TGCGCCAGCAGCCATCATCCAGCAGGTTCCTACGAGCAGTACTTC
CASSHHPAGSYEQYF
>many|TRBJ2-5|TRBV7-9|16|TRBD2
TGTGCCAGCAGCTTGTCTGGGCTAGCGGGGGAGGAGACCCAGTACTTC
CASSLSGLAGEETQYF